The next 17 T cell receptor beta chains were all read from a single sample in a study of T cells after yellow fever vaccination. TCRdb independently ran MiXCR on the 5' RACE reads; one entry per CDR3 protein. The sample has some 240,000 distinct CDR3 sequences; 5.2% are singletons. The sample in question was CD4+ T cells sorted from PBMCs, obtained on the day of the yellow fever booster vaccination. The origin of the receptors is a man between 18 and 35 years old who received the YFV17D yellow fever vaccine.

Only a few counts were recorded for this clonotype. J is TRBJ2-3 and V is TRBV29-1; 8 nucleotides line up with TRBD2. The J segment lost 6 bases and the V segment lost 6 bases, leaving 8 bases of the junction unmatched. The length of the CDR3 is 13 residues. Germline lookup yields CDR1 SQVTM and CDR2 ANQGSEA. The DNA of the CDR3 is TGCAGCGTCTCGGGGGGGCCGGCGGATACGCAGTATTTT. This codes for CSVSGGPADTQYF.

The V and J genes are TRBV6-5 and TRBJ1-2; D call uncertain. Between the trimmed V and J ends, which lost 5 bases and 3 bases, there was a span of 16 bases. This CDR3 contains 15 residues. From germline, CDR1 is MNHEY and CDR2 SVGAGI. In DNA, the CDR3 is TGTGCCAGCAGTCCACTCTCGATTTGGGACTATGGCTACACCTTC. Protein: CASSPLSIWDYGYTF.

This clonotype has only a few counts. V is TRBV29-1 and J is TRBJ1-1, with a weak D call TRBD1 (6 bases). This CDR3 comprises 13 residues. The germline CDR1 and CDR2 sequences are SQVTM and ANQGSEA. V gave up 7 bases and J gave up 4 bases, with 16 bases separating them. CDR3 nucleotides: TGCAGCGCTACCACAGGGAGCGCCACTGAAGCTTTCTTT. Its protein is CSATTGSATEAFF.

This clonotype appeared many times. The V gene is TRBV7-2, the J gene TRBJ2-3; 7 nucleotides agree with TRBD2. There are 15 residues in the CDR3. Germline loops: CDR1 SGHTA, CDR2 FQGNSA. With 1 base clipped from V and 4 bases from J, the junction kept 5 bases outside the gene matches. The CDR3 DNA reads as TGTGCCAGCAGCTTAGTGGGGGGGAGGGCAGATACGCAGTATTTT. Amino acid sequence: CASSLVGGRADTQYF.

The chain is built from TRBV11-3 and TRBJ2-2; no firm D call. V was cut by 1 base and J by 0 bases, with 9 bases left in between. Germline V gene lookup returns CDR1 SGHNT and CDR2 YENEEA. The CDR3 contains 16 residues. The CDR3 DNA follows: TGTGCCAGCAGCTTAGGAGGAAATACGAACACCGGGGAGCTGTTTTTT. It specifies CASSLGGNTNTGELFF.

This clonotype turned up a few times. CDR3 sequence (DNA): TGTGCCACCAGCAGAGACAGCAGGGAGACCCAGTACTTC. Encoded protein: CATSRDSRETQYF. The chain has TRBV15 and TRBJ2-5; no reliable D call. V shed 0 bases and J shed 5 bases, with 7 bases lying between them. The CDR3 runs 13 residues. Germline CDR1 reads LNHNV; CDR2 reads YYDKDF (reference sequence).

This clonotype was counted many times. The chain joins TRBV9 to TRBJ2-5; perhaps TRBD2 as D (5 bases). The V end lost 0 bases, the J end lost 7 bases, and 10 bases lay between the germline ends. This CDR3 has 13 amino acids. The germline CDR1 and CDR2 sequences are SGDLS and YYNGEE. The CDR3 here is CASSVDGRGTQYF. The CDR3 DNA reads TGTGCCAGCAGCGTAGACGGCCGGGGGACCCAGTACTTC.

This clonotype turned up a few times. The chain couples TRBV15 to TRBJ2-3, with TRBD1 as a possible D gene (6 bases). The V and J ends lost 1 base and 5 bases respectively, with 7 bases between them. The CDR3 has 13 amino acids. Germline V gene sequence: CDR1 LNHNV, CDR2 YYDKDF (reference sequence). CDR3 nucleotide sequence: TGTGCCACCAGCAGAGGGGGGCAAGATACGCAGTATTTT. The encoded protein is CATSRGGQDTQYF.

The chain uses TRBV2 and TRBJ2-5; weak D call: TRBD2 (6 bases). With 6 bases removed from V and 2 bases from J, the gap between germline ends came to 13 bases. Germline V gene lookup returns CDR1 SNHLY and CDR2 FYNNEI. The CDR3 extends over 14 amino acids. The CDR3 DNA sequence: TGTGCCAGCAGGGGAGGACGGGTACAAGAGACCCAGTACTTC. This codes for CASRGGRVQETQYF.

This clonotype was detected a few times. V is TRBV4-3 and J is TRBJ1-3; the D gene is possibly TRBD1 (5 bases). The germline CDR1 and CDR2 sequences are LGHNA and YSLEER. V lost 0 bases and J lost 0, with 12 bases in between. The CDR3 runs to 17 residues. The CDR3 DNA is TGCGCCAGCAGCCAAGATTGGGGCAGAGTCTCTGGAAACACCATATATTTT. Its protein is CASSQDWGRVSGNTIYF.

The chain employs TRBV11-2 and TRBJ2-7, with TRBD1 matching 8 bases. The V gene's germline CDR1 is SGHAT and CDR2 FQNNGV. CDR3 length: 17 amino acids. Trimming at V came to 2 bases and at J to 3 bases, leaving 12 bases not matched to a gene. The CDR3 sequence: CASSLKGAGQDNYEQYV. The CDR3, as DNA: TGTGCCAGCAGCTTAAAGGGCGCGGGACAGGATAACTACGAGCAGTACGTC.

The rearrangement uses TRBV4-3 and TRBJ2-7, with D possibly being TRBD2 (6 bases). This CDR3 comprises 18 residues. Looked up from germline, CDR1 is LGHNA and CDR2 is YSLEER. Trimming pared 5 bases from V and 2 bases from J, leaving 25 bases between. CDR3 nucleotides: TGCGCCAGCAGCGAAAGGTGGGCGGGGAACCCCACGCCCTACGAGCAGTACTTC. Protein sequence: CASSERWAGNPTPYEQYF.

This chain connects TRBV20-1 to TRBJ1-1; tentative D call: TRBD1 (6 bases). Germline CDR1 DFQATT, CDR2 SNEGSKA (reference sequence). Between the trimmed V and J ends, which lost 0 bases and 0 bases, there was a span of 8 bases. The CDR3 has 14 amino acids. The CDR3 protein is CSARDGQLNTEAFF. For the CDR3, the DNA is TGCAGTGCTAGAGACGGACAGCTGAACACTGAAGCTTTCTTT.

The V and J genes are TRBV6-1 and TRBJ1-2; the match to TRBD1 covers 7 bases. The germline V gene has CDR1 MNHNS and CDR2 SASEGT. There are 15 residues in the CDR3. The V segment lost 8 bases and the J segment 4 bases; nucleotides outside the gene matches: 13. In nucleotides, the CDR3 is TGTGCCAGCTTTGAGGATCCGGGACAGAGCTATGGCTACACCTTC. Its protein is CASFEDPGQSYGYTF.

V is TRBV28 and J is TRBJ1-5; D unresolved. Germline assignment: CDR1 MDHEN and CDR2 SYDVKM. V was cut by 4 bases and J by 2 bases, with 9 bases left in between. The CDR3 spans 14 residues. CDR3: CASSSGWGNQPQHF. The CDR3 DNA reads TGTGCCAGCAGTTCGGGGTGGGGCAATCAGCCCCAGCATTTT.

At least ten counts were recorded for this clonotype. The J gene is TRBJ1-2, the V gene TRBV4-3; 8 bases line up with TRBD1. Germline CDR1 reads LGHNA; CDR2 reads YSLEER. The CDR3 is 17 residues long. After removal of 4 bases from V and 2 bases from J, the junction contained 12 bases not matched to a gene. Here the CDR3 DNA reads TGCGCCAGCAGCCCCCGACGGTTCAGGGGGCCGAACTATGGCTACACCTTC. It specifies CASSPRRFRGPNYGYTF.

V gene TRBV19 combines with J gene TRBJ1-2; 8 bases match TRBD1. J lost 4 bases, V lost 5 bases, and 12 bases had no gene match. Germline V gives CDR1 LNHDA, CDR2 SQIVND (reference sequence). The CDR3 length is 16 residues. The CDR3 reads CASSPGDRNLFYGYTF. CDR3 nucleotides: TGTGCCAGTAGTCCTGGGGACAGGAACCTTTTCTATGGCTACACCTTC. Combining the CDR3 with reference TRBV19 and TRBJ1-2 gives the whole variable domain DGGITQSPKYLFRKEGQNVTLSCEQNLNHDAMYWYRQDPGQGLRLIYYSQIVNDFQKGDIAEGYSVSREKKESFPLTVTSAQKNPTAFYLCASSPGDRNLFYGYTFGSGTRLTVV.